These T cell receptor beta chains were read from a single sample in a study of early T cells in non-severe SARS-CoV-2 infection. TCRdb itself ran the 5' RACE reads through MiXCR, one entry per CDR3 protein. Counted here are roughly 40,000 distinct CDR3 sequences, roughly an eighth occurring once; the ten biggest clones make up more than 15%. Sequencing was carried out using whole blood. All receptors derive from an adult who was a healthcare worker with PCR-confirmed SARS-CoV-2 infection or an uninfected control (not recorded which). Both conserved end residues are part of each CDR3. D genes are given only for firm matches. Size is omitted from some rows. Given values are once, few, many or a class for expanded clones.

>-|TRBV29-1|-|TRBJ2-1
TGCAGCGTTGTCGCCGACAGTTACAATGAGCAGTTCTTC
CSVVADSYNEQFF
>many|TRBV7-6|TRBD2|TRBJ2-1
TGTGCCAGCAGCATTTCTAGCGGGGGGTATAATGAGCAGTTCTTC
CASSISSGGYNEQFF
>-|TRBV11-2|-|TRBJ1-6
TGTGCCAGCCGACAACTTTCTTCACCCCTCCACTTT
CASRQLSSPLHF
>many|TRBV18|TRBD1|TRBJ1-1
TGTGCCAGCTCACCATCAGATACAGGGGGCCGAGCTTTCTTT
CASSPSDTGGRAFF
>many|TRBV24-1|TRBD1|TRBJ1-5
TGTGCCACCAGTGACCCTGGACAGGGGCAGCCCCAGCATTTT
CATSDPGQGQPQHF
>many|TRBV20-1|TRBD1|TRBJ2-7
TGCAGTGCTATATCGCCGACAGGGTTCGAGCAGTACTTC
CSAISPTGFEQYF
>-|TRBV6-9|TRBD2|TRBJ2-3
TGTGCCAGCCGGGACTCCCGGGGGGTTTGCGTCACAGATACGCAGTATTTT
CASRDSRGVCVTDTQYF
>once|TRBV2|-|TRBJ2-7
-
CASRGQVGQGATPHF
>few|TRBV6-2/TRBV6-3|TRBD2|TRBJ2-5
TGTGCCAGCAGTATGACTAGCGGGGGAGAGACCCAGTACTTC
CASSMTSGGETQYF
>few|TRBV7-4|-|TRBJ2-7
TGTGCCAGCAGCCCGCCAGGTGATGGCTTC
CASSPPGDGF
>many|TRBV6-2/TRBV6-3|-|TRBJ2-1
TGTGCCAGCAGTTCACATAGCTCCTACAATGAGCAGTTCTTC
CASSSHSSYNEQFF
>few|TRBV29-1|-|TRBJ1-3
TGCAGCTCCGGCCGAAGAGTATATTTT
CSSGRRVYF
>-|TRBV7-3|-|TRBJ2-1
TGTGCCAGCAGCCCTATCAGGGGCGCCAATGAGCAGTTCTTC
CASSPIRGANEQFF
>-|TRBV4-1|TRBD2|TRBJ2-1
TGCGCCAGCAGCCAAGATTTGGCTAGCGGGGCCCTCTACCACAATGAGCAGTTCTTC
CASSQDLASGALYHNEQFF
>few|TRBV18|-|TRBJ2-1
TGTGCCAGCTCACCACAGTCAGGGAACAATGAGCAGTTCTTC
CASSPQSGNNEQFF
>-|TRBV2|-|TRBJ2-1
TGTGCCAGCAGCGGTGACAATGAGCAGTTCTTC
CASSGDNEQFF
>-|TRBV7-2|TRBD1|TRBJ1-4
TGTGCCAGCAGCTCCGTACGGACAGGGAGTAATGAAAAACTGTTTTTT
CASSSVRTGSNEKLFF
>-|TRBV6-4|-|TRBJ2-2
TGTGCCAGCAGTGTCAAGGGCTTCACCGGGGAGCTGTTTTTT
CASSVKGFTGELFF
>-|TRBV4-1|-|TRBJ2-5
TGCGCCAGCAGCCAGACGATCTTGAGGGGGGGACAAGAGACCCAGTACTTC
CASSQTILRGGQETQYF
>-|TRBV7-9|-|TRBJ2-1
TGTGCCAGCAGCGGTTACGGCAATGAGCAGTTCTTC
CASSGYGNEQFF
>few|TRBV20-1|-|TRBJ2-3
TGCAGTGCTAGATCGTCTAGTGGGGGCGGAGATACGCAGTATTTT
CSARSSSGGGDTQYF
>-|TRBV9|-|TRBJ1-1
TGTGCCAGTAAGGGCTTTGCGAACACTGAAGCTTTCTTT
CASKGFANTEAFF
>many|TRBV5-5|-|TRBJ1-1
TGTGCCAGCAGCCCCCGTGGGGGTCACACTGAAGCTTTCTTT
CASSPRGGHTEAFF
>-|TRBV6-2/TRBV6-3|-|TRBJ2-6
TGTGCCAGCAGGGCGGGCGGCGTGGAATTTCCGGCTTTC
CASRAGGVEFPAF
>many|TRBV14|-|TRBJ1-4
TGTGCCAGCAGCCCCTTTACAGGGTCTGTTAATGAAAAACTGTTTTTT
CASSPFTGSVNEKLFF
>-|TRBV7-2|TRBD1|TRBJ2-3
TGTGCCAGCAGCTTAGCTGCCAGGGGGACAGATACGCAGTATTTT
CASSLAARGTDTQYF
>few|TRBV7-8|-|TRBJ2-7
TGTGCCAGCAGCCCCCAGCTCGAGCAGTACTTC
CASSPQLEQYF
>-|TRBV7-2|TRBD2|TRBJ2-5
TGTGCCAGCAGCTTAGTAGCCCGGGAGGGGACCCAGTACTTC
CASSLVAREGTQYF
>many|TRBV7-9|TRBD1|TRBJ2-7
TGTGCCAGCAGCTTGGGGACAGGTAGGGCCTACGAGCAGTACTTC
CASSLGTGRAYEQYF
>many|TRBV7-9|-|TRBJ1-2
TGTGCCAGCAGCTTGCAGGGGCGCTACACCTTC
CASSLQGRYTF
>-|TRBV27|-|TRBJ2-3
TGTGCCAGCAGTTTTCAAGGTCGCACAGATACGCAGTATTTT
CASSFQGRTDTQYF
>many|TRBV3-1|-|TRBJ1-2
TGTGCCAGCAGCCACCACAACGTCGGGGAGGGCTACACCTTC
CASSHHNVGEGYTF
>many|TRBV7-2|-|TRBJ1-2
TGTGCCAGCACCCCGGGCGCTTCTCTCTATGGCTACACCTTC
CASTPGASLYGYTF
>many|TRBV20-1|-|TRBJ1-5
TGCAGTGCTAGAACAGATGTACCGTATAGCAATCAGCCCCAGCATTTT
CSARTDVPYSNQPQHF
>many|TRBV19|TRBD1|TRBJ1-6
TGTGCCAGTGGGACAGGACAAAATTCACCCCTCCACTTT
CASGTGQNSPLHF
>few|TRBV6-5|TRBD1|TRBJ2-1
TGTGCCAGCAGTCGCCGGGACAGACGCTACAATGAGCAGTTCTTC
CASSRRDRRYNEQFF
>many|TRBV7-9|-|TRBJ2-7
TGTGCCAGCAGCTTAGCCGGGATCGCCTACGAGCAGTACTTC
CASSLAGIAYEQYF
>few|TRBV29-1|TRBD2|TRBJ2-1
TGCAGCGTGGCGGGAGGGGGAGGCGACTCCTACAATGAGCAGTTCTTC
CSVAGGGGDSYNEQFF
>many|TRBV19|-|TRBJ1-3
TGTGCCAGTAGCTATTATGGAAACACCATATATTTT
CASSYYGNTIYF
>many|TRBV29-1|TRBD2|TRBJ2-1
TGCAGCGTTGAAGATAGAGTAGCGGGAGCTTTTGGTGAGCAGTTCTTC
CSVEDRVAGAFGEQFF
>-|TRBV10-3|-|TRBJ1-2
TGTGCCATATATCTCGAGGGCTATGGCTACACCTTC
CAIYLEGYGYTF
>-|TRBV7-2|TRBD2|TRBJ2-3
TGTGCCAGCGGGGAGCGGGGGGGCCTTCCAGATACGCAGTATTTT
CASGERGGLPDTQYF
>few|TRBV7-2|TRBD2|TRBJ2-7
TGTGCCAGCAGCTCGGGTAGCGGGGCCTACGAGCAGTACTTC
CASSSGSGAYEQYF
>-|TRBV28|-|TRBJ2-5
TGTGCCAGCAGGGGAGGGACAGCAATGGAGGAGACCCAGTACTTC
CASRGGTAMEETQYF
>many|TRBV12-3/TRBV12-4|TRBD2|TRBJ2-1
TGTGCCAGCAGCCGAACTAGCGCCTCCTACAATGAGCAGTTCTTC
CASSRTSASYNEQFF
>many|TRBV7-9|TRBD1|TRBJ2-1
TGTGCCAGCAGCCCAAAGGCGGACAGGATGAAGTTCTTC
CASSPKADRMKFF
>many|TRBV14|TRBD2|TRBJ2-1
TGTGCCAGCAGCCGGGGGGGACACAATGAGCAGTTCTTC
CASSRGGHNEQFF